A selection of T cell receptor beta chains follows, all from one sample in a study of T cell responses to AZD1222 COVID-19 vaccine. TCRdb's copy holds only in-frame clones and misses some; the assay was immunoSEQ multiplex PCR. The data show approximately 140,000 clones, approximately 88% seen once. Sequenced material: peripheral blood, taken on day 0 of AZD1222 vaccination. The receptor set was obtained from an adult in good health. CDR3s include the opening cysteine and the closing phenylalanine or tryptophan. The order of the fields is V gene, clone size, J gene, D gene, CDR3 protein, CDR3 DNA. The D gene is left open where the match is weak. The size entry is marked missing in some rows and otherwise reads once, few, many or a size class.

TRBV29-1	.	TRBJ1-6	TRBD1	CSAAGTEGSPLHF	TGCAGCGCCGCCGGGACAGAGGGTTCACCCCTCCACTTT
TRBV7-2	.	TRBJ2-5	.	CASTANYGETQYF	TGTGCCAGCACCGCTAACTATGGAGAGACCCAGTACTTC
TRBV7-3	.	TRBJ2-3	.	CASSPQGTGGTDTQYF	TGTGCCAGCAGCCCACAGGGGACGGGAGGCACAGATACGCAGTATTTT
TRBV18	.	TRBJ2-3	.	CASSPWTADTQYF	TGTGCCAGCTCACCATGGACAGCAGATACGCAGTATTTT
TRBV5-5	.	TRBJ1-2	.	CASSLMWGEDGYTF	TGTGCCAGCAGCTTGATGTGGGGGGAGGATGGCTACACCTTC
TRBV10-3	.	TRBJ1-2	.	CASREVGVTSGGYTF	TGTGCCTCCAGGGAGGTGGGGGTAACTTCTGGTGGCTACACCTTC
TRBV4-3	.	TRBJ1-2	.	CASSPVGSNRGYTF	TGCGCCAGCTCTCCAGTGGGATCTAATAGAGGCTACACCTTC
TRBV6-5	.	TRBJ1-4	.	CASSPARKLNEKLFF	TGTGCCAGCTCTCCGGCCCGAAAACTTAATGAAAAACTGTTTTTT
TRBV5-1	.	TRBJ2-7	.	CASTRDNPYEQYF	TGCGCCAGCACCAGAGACAACCCCTACGAGCAGTACTTC
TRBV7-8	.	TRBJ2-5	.	CASSTSQGHQETQYF	TGTGCCAGCAGCACCTCACAGGGCCACCAAGAGACCCAGTACTTC
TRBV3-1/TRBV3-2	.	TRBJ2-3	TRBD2	CASSLGGLYPGDTQYF	TGTGCCAGCAGCCTGGGGGGGTTATACCCTGGAGATACGCAGTATTTT
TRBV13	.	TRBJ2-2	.	CASSLGTNTGELFF	TGTGCCAGCAGCTTAGGCACGAACACCGGGGAGCTGTTTTTT
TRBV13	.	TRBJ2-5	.	CASSPLGGRETQYF	TGTGCCAGCAGCCCCCTGGGCGGGCGAGAGACCCAGTACTTC
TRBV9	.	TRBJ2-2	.	CASSPPGGTDTGELFF	TGTGCCAGCAGCCCTCCAGGGGGGACGGACACCGGGGAGCTGTTTTTT
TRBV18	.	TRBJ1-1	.	CASSTSQAGRSGMNTEAFF	TGTGCCAGCTCAACATCTCAAGCAGGGAGGTCGGGGATGAACACTGAAGCTTTCTTT
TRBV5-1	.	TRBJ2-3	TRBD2	CASSLGPLAGRPDTQYF	TGCGCCAGCAGCTTAGGACCCCTAGCGGGTAGGCCAGATACGCAGTATTTT
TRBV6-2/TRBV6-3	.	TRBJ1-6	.	CASSYGVTPLHF	TGTGCCAGCAGTTACGGGGTGACACCCCTCCACTTT
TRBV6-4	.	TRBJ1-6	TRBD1	CASRASDRAHRRESPLHF	TGTGCCAGCAGAGCGTCTGACAGGGCCCACCGAAGAGAGTCACCCCTCCACTTT
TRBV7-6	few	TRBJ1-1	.	CASSLVGGYDPLAEAFF	TGTGCCAGCAGCTTAGTAGGAGGGTATGACCCCCTTGCCGAAGCTTTCTTT
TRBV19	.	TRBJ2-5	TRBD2	CASSISTSRAETQYF	TGTGCCAGTAGTATTTCGACTAGCCGTGCGGAGACCCAGTACTTC
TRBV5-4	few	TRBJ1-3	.	CASSLSTAGNTIYF	TGTGCCAGCAGCCTTTCGACAGCTGGAAACACCATATATTTT
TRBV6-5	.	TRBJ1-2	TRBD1	CASSYRFTGGYGYTF	TGTGCCAGCAGTTACCGGTTTACAGGGGGGTATGGCTACACCTTC
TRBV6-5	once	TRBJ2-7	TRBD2	CASSYRTSGAFYEQYF	TGTGCCAGCAGTTATCGGACTAGCGGGGCTTTCTACGAGCAGTACTTC
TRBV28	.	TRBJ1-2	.	CASLRTANYGYTF	TGTGCCAGCCTGAGGACAGCCAACTATGGCTACACCTTC
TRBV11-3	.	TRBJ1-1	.	CASSPNYNTEAFF	TGTGCCAGCAGCCCGAACTATAACACTGAAGCTTTCTTT
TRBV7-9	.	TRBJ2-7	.	CASSWDEQYF	TGTGCCAGCAGCTGGGACGAGCAGTACTTC